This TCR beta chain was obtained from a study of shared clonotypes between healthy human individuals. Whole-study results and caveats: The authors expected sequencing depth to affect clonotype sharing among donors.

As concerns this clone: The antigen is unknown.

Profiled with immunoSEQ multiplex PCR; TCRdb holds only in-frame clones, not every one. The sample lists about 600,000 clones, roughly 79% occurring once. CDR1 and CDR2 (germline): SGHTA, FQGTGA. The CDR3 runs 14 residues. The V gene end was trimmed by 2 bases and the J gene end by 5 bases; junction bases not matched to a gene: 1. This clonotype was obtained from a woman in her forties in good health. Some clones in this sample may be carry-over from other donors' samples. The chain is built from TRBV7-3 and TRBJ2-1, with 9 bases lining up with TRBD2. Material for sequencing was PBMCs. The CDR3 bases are TGTGCCAGCAGCTTAGCGGGAGGGGACAATGAGCAGTTCTTC. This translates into CASSLAGGDNEQFF. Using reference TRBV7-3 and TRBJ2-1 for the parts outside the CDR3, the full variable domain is GAGVSQTPSNKVTEKGKYVELRCDPISGHTALYWYRQSLGQGPEFLIYFQGTGAADDSGLPNDRFFAVRPEGSVSTLKIQRTERGDSAVYLCASSLAGGDNEQFFGPGTRLTVL.